This entry features one TCR beta chain sequence. Its cognate antigen is unknown. The naive CD8 fraction comprised CD45RO-negative cells positively selected for CCR7 and excluded terminally differentiated effector memory CD45RA+ cells. Every one of the donors was a Caucasian adult that lived in Nashville, Tennessee. CDR3 size: 16 residues. V lost 1 base and J lost 1, with 14 bases in between. CDR1 is SGHRS and CDR2 is YFSETQ in the germline V gene. This entry is derived from a study of shared clonotypes between healthy human individuals. TCRdb's table, derived via immunoSEQ multiplex PCR, lists solely in-frame clones and lacks some. The sample carries more than 2 million clones, approximately 92% recorded once. General study results and limits: Investigators expected sequencing depth to affect clonotype sharing among donors. Naive subsets typically showed greater estimated richness than memory subsets.

Input material: naive CD8+ T cells from PBMCs. The rearrangement links TRBV5-1 to TRBJ1-1, with a tentative D call TRBD1 (5 bases). The TCR was taken from a man younger than 35 in good health. Some clones in this sample may be carry-over from other donors' samples. CDR3 in amino acids: CASSLSGRGTNTEAFF. The DNA of the CDR3 is TGCGCCAGCAGCTTGTCAGGGCGGGGGACGAACACTGAAGCTTTCTTT.